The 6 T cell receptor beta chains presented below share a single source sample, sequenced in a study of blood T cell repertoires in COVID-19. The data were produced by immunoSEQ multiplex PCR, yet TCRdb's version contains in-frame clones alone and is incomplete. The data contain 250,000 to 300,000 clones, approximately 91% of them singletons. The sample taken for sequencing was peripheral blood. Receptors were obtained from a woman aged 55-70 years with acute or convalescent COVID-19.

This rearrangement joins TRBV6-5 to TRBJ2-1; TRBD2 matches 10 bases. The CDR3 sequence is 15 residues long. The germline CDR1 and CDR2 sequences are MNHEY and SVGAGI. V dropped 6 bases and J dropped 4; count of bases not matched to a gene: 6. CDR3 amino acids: CASSSGLASYNEQFF. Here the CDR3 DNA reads TGTGCCAGCAGCTCGGGACTAGCGAGTTACAATGAGCAGTTCTTC.

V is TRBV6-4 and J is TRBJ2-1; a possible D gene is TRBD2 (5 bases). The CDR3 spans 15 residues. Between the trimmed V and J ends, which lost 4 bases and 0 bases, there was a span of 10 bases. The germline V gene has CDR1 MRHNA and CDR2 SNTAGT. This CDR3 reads CASSVGSGSYNEQFF. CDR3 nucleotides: TGTGCCAGCAGTGTGGGGAGCGGCTCCTACAATGAGCAGTTCTTC.

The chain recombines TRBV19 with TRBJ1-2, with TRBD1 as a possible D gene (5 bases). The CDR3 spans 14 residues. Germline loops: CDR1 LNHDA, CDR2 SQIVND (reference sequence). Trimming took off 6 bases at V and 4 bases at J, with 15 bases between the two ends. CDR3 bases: TGTGCCAGTAGGGGCCAAGACAGTACCTATGGCTACACCTTC. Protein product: CASRGQDSTYGYTF.

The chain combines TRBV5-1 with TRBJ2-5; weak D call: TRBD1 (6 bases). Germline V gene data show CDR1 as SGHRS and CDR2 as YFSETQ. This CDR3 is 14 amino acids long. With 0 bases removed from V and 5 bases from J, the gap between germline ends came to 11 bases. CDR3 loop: CASSLGQVAETQYF. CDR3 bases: TGCGCCAGCAGCTTGGGACAGGTGGCGGAGACCCAGTACTTC. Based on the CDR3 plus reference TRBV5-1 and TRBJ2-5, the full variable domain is KAGVTQTPRYLIKTRGQQVTLSCSPISGHRSVSWYQQTPGQGLQFLFEYFSETQRNKGNFPGRFSGRQFSNSRSEMNVSTLELGDSALYLCASSLGQVAETQYFGPGTRLLVL.

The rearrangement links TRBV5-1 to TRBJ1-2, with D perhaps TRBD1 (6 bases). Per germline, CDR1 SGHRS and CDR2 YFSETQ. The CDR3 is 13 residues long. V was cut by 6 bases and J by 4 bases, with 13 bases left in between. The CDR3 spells CASNRDGSYGYTF. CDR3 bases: TGCGCCAGCAACAGGGATGGCTCCTATGGCTACACCTTC. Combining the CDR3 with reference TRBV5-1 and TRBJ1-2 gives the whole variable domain KAGVTQTPRYLIKTRGQQVTLSCSPISGHRSVSWYQQTPGQGLQFLFEYFSETQRNKGNFPGRFSGRQFSNSRSEMNVSTLELGDSALYLCASNRDGSYGYTFGSGTRLTVV.

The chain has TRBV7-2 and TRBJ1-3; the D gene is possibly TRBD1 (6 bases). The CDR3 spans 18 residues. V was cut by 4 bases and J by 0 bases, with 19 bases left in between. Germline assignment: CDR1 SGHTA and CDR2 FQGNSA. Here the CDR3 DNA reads TGTGCCAGCAGCTACCGGAATCAGGGGTTGAGCTCTGGAAACACCATATATTTT. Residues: CASSYRNQGLSSGNTIYF.